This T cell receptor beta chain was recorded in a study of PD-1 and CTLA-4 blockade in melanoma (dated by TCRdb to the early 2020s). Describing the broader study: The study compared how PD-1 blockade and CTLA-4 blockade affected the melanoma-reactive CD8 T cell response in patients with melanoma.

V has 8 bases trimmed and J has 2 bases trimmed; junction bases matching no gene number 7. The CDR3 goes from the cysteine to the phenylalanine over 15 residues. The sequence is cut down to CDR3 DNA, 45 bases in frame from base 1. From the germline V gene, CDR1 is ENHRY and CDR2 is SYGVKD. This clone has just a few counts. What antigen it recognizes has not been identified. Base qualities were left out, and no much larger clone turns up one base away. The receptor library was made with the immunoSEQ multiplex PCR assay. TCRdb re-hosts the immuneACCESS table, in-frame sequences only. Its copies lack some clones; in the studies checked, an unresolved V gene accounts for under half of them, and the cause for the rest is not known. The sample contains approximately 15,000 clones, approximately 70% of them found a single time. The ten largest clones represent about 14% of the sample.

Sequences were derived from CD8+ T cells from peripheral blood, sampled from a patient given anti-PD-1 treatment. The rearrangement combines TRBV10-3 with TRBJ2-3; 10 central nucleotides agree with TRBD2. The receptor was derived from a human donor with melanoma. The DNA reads TGTGCCATCCAACCGGGACTAGCGTCCACAGATACGCAGTATTTT. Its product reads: CAIQPGLASTDTQYF.